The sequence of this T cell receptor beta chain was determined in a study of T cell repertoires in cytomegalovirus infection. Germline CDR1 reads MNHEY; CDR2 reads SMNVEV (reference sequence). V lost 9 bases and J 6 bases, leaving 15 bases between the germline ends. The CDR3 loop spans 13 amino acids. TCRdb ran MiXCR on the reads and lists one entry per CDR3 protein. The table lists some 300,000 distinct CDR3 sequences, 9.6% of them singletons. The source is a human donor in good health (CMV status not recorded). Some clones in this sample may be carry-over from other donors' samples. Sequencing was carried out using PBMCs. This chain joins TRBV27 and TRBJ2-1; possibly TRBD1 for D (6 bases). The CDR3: CASAFRGPNEQFF. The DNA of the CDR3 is TGTGCCAGTGCCTTCAGGGGACCCAATGAGCAGTTCTTC.